This TCR beta chain was captured by sequencing in a study of shared clonotypes between healthy human individuals. Study in general: The plates for each donor numbered three CD4 naive, three CD4 memory, two CD8 naive and one CD8 memory.

Study donors comprised healthy, HIV-negative adults devoid of recent acute infection or vaccination. The germline CDR1 and CDR2 sequences are SGHRS and YFSETQ. Trimming removed 5 bases from V and 6 bases from J; junction bases left unmatched: 17. The CDR3 runs to 16 residues. Profiling relied on immunoSEQ multiplex PCR, and the TCRdb table lists in-frame clones only, not all of them. The data hold 2 million to 2.5 million clones, with 85% to 95% observed a single time. Sequencing input: naive CD4+ T cells sorted from blood. Subset noted: CD45RA+ positively selected. The V call is TRBV5-1, the J call TRBJ2-7; 7 bases line up with TRBD1. The source is a young man in good health. The CDR3 sequence is CASRRRREQGISEQYF. Written as DNA, the CDR3 is TGCGCCAGCAGGAGACGGCGTGAACAGGGGATTAGCGAGCAGTACTTC.